This T cell receptor beta chain emerged from a study of cytomegalovirus exposure and HLA in healthy donors. Findings and limits, study-wide: Later analysis demonstrated an association between a missense DCLRE1C variant and TCR beta V- and J-gene trimming.

It was with 60 Vbeta and 13 Jbeta primers that the PCR ran. The method was immunoSEQ multiplex PCR; TCRdb's version includes in-frame clones alone and lacks a portion of them. This table has 100,000 to 150,000 clones, 60% to 80% appearing once. Of note for this clone: Its antigen remains unknown.

This CDR3 is 20 amino acids long. Looked up from germline, CDR1 is LNHDA and CDR2 is SQIVND (reference sequence). The trim removed 5 bases at V and 0 bases at J, leaving 11 bases unmatched. The V and J genes are TRBV19 and TRBJ2-2; 14 positions match TRBD2. The sequenced sample consisted of PBMCs. The sequence came from a male donor in good health and CMV-seronegative. The CDR3 here is CASSVGLAGDLVTNTGELFF. The DNA for the CDR3 is TGTGCCAGTAGTGTGGGACTAGCGGGGGACCTTGTAACGAACACCGGGGAGCTGTTTTTT.